A selection of T cell receptor beta chains follows, all from one sample in a study of T cell responses to AZD1222 COVID-19 vaccine. The method was immunoSEQ multiplex PCR; TCRdb's version includes in-frame clones alone and lacks a portion of them. This sample has around 90,000 clones; 90% to 95% occur once, and the top ten carry 5.2%. The material was peripheral blood, obtained on day 0 of MenACWY control vaccination. These receptors were obtained from an adult in good health. Each CDR3 is given with its conserved first and last residue.

V,J,CDR3
TRBV4-3,TRBJ2-2,CASSQERVGGANTGELFF
TRBV7-2,TRBJ2-1,CASSLASGTGEEQFF
TRBV6-2/TRBV6-3,TRBJ1-2,CASSKTGGNNYGYTF
TRBV2,TRBJ1-2,CASSELGGDYGYTF
TRBV6-1,TRBJ2-3,CASSEGWGLGVDTQYF
TRBV9,TRBJ1-1,CASSSRPDVGDTEAFF
TRBV6-4,TRBJ2-2,CASTPEQGTGELFF
TRBV27,TRBJ2-7,CASSSPAGNPYEQYF
TRBV19,TRBJ1-2,CASTKDRGSYGYTF
TRBV19,TRBJ1-1,CASSATLLGSAEAFF
TRBV3-1/TRBV3-2,TRBJ2-3,CASSQDQGSADTQYF
TRBV15,TRBJ2-2,CATSRSAGAVGDTGELFF
TRBV2,TRBJ1-1,CASSVTDQAFF
TRBV7-9,TRBJ1-3,CASSSNSGAGNTIYF
TRBV28,TRBJ1-2,CASTITGDAYGYTF
TRBV28,TRBJ1-4,CASSSGRPNEKLFF
TRBV5-1,TRBJ1-2,CASSLGSENYGYTF
TRBV5-1,TRBJ2-7,CASSLGAAVDYEQYF
TRBV7-9,TRBJ2-7,CASSPSGSSYEQYF
TRBV2,TRBJ2-3,CASRGTATDTQYF
TRBV6-1,TRBJ1-4,CASSGLVQGLVEKLFF
TRBV7-6,TRBJ2-3,CASSLVSGEADTQYF
TRBV28,TRBJ2-7,CASSTTLIRSGQGLYEQYF
TRBV10-3,TRBJ2-3,CAISGWTSGGEDTQYF
TRBV18,TRBJ2-2,CASSPIGQSLGELFF
TRBV5-1,TRBJ1-5,CASSRTGGNQPQHF
TRBV7-9,TRBJ2-2,CASSLRRRDGPGELFF
TRBV15,TRBJ2-3,CATSRSGLAGTDTQYF
TRBV28,TRBJ1-5,CASSQNRGTAYQPQHF
TRBV6-1,TRBJ2-4,CASSESNRGGIQYF
TRBV5-1,TRBJ1-6,CASSRGQRKDSPLHF
TRBV7-9,TRBJ2-5,CASSLGAGTGGQETQYF
TRBV2,TRBJ1-1,CASRRRDSQVTEAFF
TRBV2,TRBJ2-7,CASSEAGAGGVEEQYF
TRBV28,TRBJ1-6,CASSSGTGGYGANSPLHF
TRBV10-3,TRBJ2-7,CAIRTGGGREQYF
TRBV29-1,TRBJ2-6,CSVIQSSGANVLTF
TRBV4-3,TRBJ2-7,CASSRAETPGLAGEQYF
TRBV19,TRBJ1-1,CATTEGGGTEAFF
TRBV28,TRBJ1-4,CASRRTRQGLNEKLFF
TRBV7-9,TRBJ2-1,CASSLTSGRIGEQFF
TRBV9,TRBJ2-3,CASSVGIADTQYF